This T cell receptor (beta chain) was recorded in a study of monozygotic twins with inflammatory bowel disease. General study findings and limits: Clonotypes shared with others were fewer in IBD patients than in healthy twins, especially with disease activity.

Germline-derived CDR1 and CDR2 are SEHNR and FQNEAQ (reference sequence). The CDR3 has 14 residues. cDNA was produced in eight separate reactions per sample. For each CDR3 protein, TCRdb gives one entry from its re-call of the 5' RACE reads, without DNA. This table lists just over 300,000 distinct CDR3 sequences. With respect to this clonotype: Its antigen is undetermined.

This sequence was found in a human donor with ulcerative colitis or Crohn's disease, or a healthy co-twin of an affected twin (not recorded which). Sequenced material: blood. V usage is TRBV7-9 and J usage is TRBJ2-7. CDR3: CASSASGRTYEQYF.